These 23 T cell receptor beta chains were all obtained from the same sample, sequenced in a study of spatial heterogeneity in lung cancer. Time point in this sample: sample taken at primary tumor resection. A single record per CDR3 protein comes from TCRdb applying MiXCR to the 5' RACE reads. The repertoire includes approximately 92,000 distinct CDR3 sequences, approximately 12% of them detected once, and over 40% sits in the top ten. The source was PBMCs, collected at surgery. The receptors stem from a male donor with early-stage non-small cell lung cancer.

The chain joins TRBV7-2 to TRBJ2-1; 13 bases are shared with TRBD2. The germline V gene has CDR1 SGHTA and CDR2 FQGNSA. V was pared by 5 bases and J by 6 bases, with 7 bases of the junction left unmatched. The CDR3 length is 16 residues. In DNA form, the CDR3 reads TGTGCCAGCAGCATCCCGACTAGCGGGAGGATCAATGAGCAGTTCTTC. This codes for CASSIPTSGRINEQFF. The full variable domain, with the rest looked up from reference TRBV7-2 and TRBJ2-1, is GAGVSQSPSNKVTEKGKDVELRCDPISGHTALYWYRQSLGQGLEFLIYFQGNSAPDKSGLPSDRFSAERTGGSVSTLTIQRTQQEDSAVYLCASSIPTSGRINEQFFGPGTRLTVL.

This clonotype was counted at least ten times. J is TRBJ1-1 and V is TRBV10-3; 8 bases line up with TRBD1. Trimming at V came to 7 bases and at J to 3 bases, leaving 7 bases not matched to a gene. The length of the CDR3 is 14 residues. Germline V gene sequence: CDR1 ENHRY, CDR2 SYGVKD. The CDR3 is CAITRTGRDTEAFF. The CDR3 DNA sequence: TGTGCCATCACCAGGACAGGGCGCGACACTGAAGCTTTCTTT.

The table lists this clonotype with a count of one. The V and J genes are TRBV11-2 and TRBJ2-7, with TRBD2 as a possible D gene (5 bases). The CDR3 has 14 amino acids. V lost 4 bases and J 2 bases, leaving 12 bases between the germline ends. Germline assignment: CDR1 SGHAT and CDR2 FQNNGV. The CDR3 reads CASSSLGVTYEQYF. For the CDR3, the DNA is TGTGCCAGCAGCTCCCTCGGGGTTACCTACGAGCAGTACTTC.

The chain carries TRBV7-2 and TRBJ2-7; 8 bases fit TRBD1. The J segment lost 2 bases and the V segment lost 3 bases, leaving 3 bases of the junction unmatched. Germline CDR1 SGHTA, CDR2 FQGNSA. The CDR3 runs 14 residues. The CDR3 DNA is TGTGCCAGCAGCTTGGGACAGGCCCCCTACGAGCAGTACTTC. As protein: CASSLGQAPYEQYF.

This clonotype has more than one count but fewer than ten. The chain is built from TRBV4-3 and TRBJ2-5; TRBD2 is a possible D gene (6 bases). The V gene lost 3 bases and the J gene lost 5 bases, with 16 bases spanning the gap. This CDR3 comprises 15 residues. Germline CDR1 is LGHNA and CDR2 is YSLEER. The CDR3 here is CASSQGRGAWETQYF. The CDR3 coding sequence is TGCGCCAGCAGCCAGGGGCGCGGGGCATGGGAGACCCAGTACTTC.

The rearrangement uses TRBV3-1 and TRBJ2-1; D not resolved. Trimming shortened V by 0 bases and J by 5 bases, and 8 bases separated the two germline ends. From germline, CDR1 is LGHDT and CDR2 YNNKEL (reference sequence). CDR3 length equals 14 residues. The CDR3 is CASSQEGSNNEQFF. CDR3 nucleotide sequence: TGTGCCAGCAGCCAAGAGGGAAGTAACAATGAGCAGTTCTTC.

This clonotype was seen repeatedly, ten times or more. The rearrangement joins TRBV7-2 to TRBJ2-3; D is perhaps TRBD1 (5 bases). Germline CDR1 is SGHTA and CDR2 is FQGNSA. Trimming pared 0 bases from V and 0 bases from J, leaving 10 bases between. The CDR3 runs to 16 residues. The CDR3, as DNA: TGTGCCAGCAGCTTAGCGGCAGGACATAGCACAGATACGCAGTATTTT. Translated: CASSLAAGHSTDTQYF. The full variable domain, completed using reference TRBV7-2 and TRBJ2-3, is GAGVSQSPSNKVTEKGKDVELRCDPISGHTALYWYRQSLGQGLEFLIYFQGNSAPDKSGLPSDRFSAERTGGSVSTLTIQRTQQEDSAVYLCASSLAAGHSTDTQYFGPGTRLTVL.

The chain carries TRBV20-1 and TRBJ2-1, with TRBD2 matching 9 bases. The trim removed 5 bases at V and 10 bases at J, leaving 15 bases unmatched. The CDR3 is made up of 15 amino acids. Germline values: CDR1 DFQATT, CDR2 SNEGSKA (reference sequence). CDR3 nucleotide sequence: TGCAGTGCTCCCCTAGTGAGCGGGGGGTATGGAGAGCAGTTCTTC. Amino acids: CSAPLVSGGYGEQFF.

Ten or more counts support this clonotype. V and J are TRBV6-2 or TRBV6-3 and TRBJ2-7; D uncertain. V gave up 2 bases and J gave up 4 bases, with 6 bases separating them. Germline V gene sequence: CDR1 MNHEY, CDR2 SVGEGT. CDR3 size: 12 residues. CDR3 nucleotide sequence: TGTGCCAGCAGTTACGTCGGTTACGAGCAGTACTTC. Translation: CASSYVGYEQYF.

This clonotype was detected only a few times. This chain joins TRBV7-8 and TRBJ2-7; possible D gene TRBD2, 5 bases. Germline V lookup: CDR1 SGHVS, CDR2 FQNEAQ. The CDR3 runs 15 residues. Trimming took 1 base from V and 1 from J, leaving 11 bases between them. CDR3 protein: CASSLGSRGSYEQYF. The CDR3 nucleotides read TGTGCCAGCAGCTTAGGGTCTCGGGGTTCCTACGAGCAGTACTTC.

This chain links TRBV29-1 with TRBJ2-7; D is unclear. Trimming pared 6 bases from V and 4 bases from J, leaving 10 bases between. Germline-derived CDR1 and CDR2 are SQVTM and ANQGSEA. The CDR3 length is 11 residues. CDR3 bases: TGCAGCGTCTCGGACGGGTACGAGCAGTACTTC. Its protein product is CSVSDGYEQYF.

The CDR3 DNA reads as TGTGCCAGCAGTCAATCCCCTGCGAACACCGGGGAGCTGTTTTTT. Its translation is CASSQSPANTGELFF. This rearrangement joins TRBV28 to TRBJ2-2; the D is unclear. V lost 5 bases and J 0 bases, leaving 10 bases between the germline ends. The length of the CDR3 is 15 residues. Germline loops: CDR1 MDHEN, CDR2 SYDVKM. Based on the CDR3 plus reference TRBV28 and TRBJ2-2, the full variable domain is DVKVTQSSRYLVKRTGEKVFLECVQDMDHENMFWYRQDPGLGLRLIYFSYDVKMKEKGDIPEGYSVSREKKERFSLILESASTNQTSMYLCASSQSPANTGELFFGEGSRLTVL.

This clonotype was detected only a few times. CDR3 DNA: TGTGCCAGCAGCATATCCGGGACAGGGGGAAGCGAAAAACTGTTTTTT. Translation gives CASSISGTGGSEKLFF. The rearrangement joins TRBV7-2 to TRBJ1-4; 11 bases align to TRBD1. Germline-derived CDR1 and CDR2 are SGHTA and FQGNSA. Trimming at V came to 5 bases and at J to 8 bases, leaving 10 bases not matched to a gene. This CDR3 is built from 16 residues.

This clonotype has more than one count but fewer than ten. The chain has TRBV6-5 and TRBJ1-1; D is unresolved. Germline lookup yields CDR1 MNHEY and CDR2 SVGAGI. The CDR3 is 16 residues long. The V end lost 1 base, the J end lost 7 bases, and 19 bases lay between the germline ends. The CDR3 region has the DNA TGTGCCAGCAGTTACTTTTCTCTCGGAGCCAGAGTTGAAGCTTTCTTT. Its protein is CASSYFSLGARVEAFF.

This clonotype was observed many times. CDR3 loop: CASRLTSGVTQYNEQFF. In nucleotides, the CDR3 is TGTGCCAGCAGGTTGACTAGCGGGGTGACCCAGTACAATGAGCAGTTCTTC. The chain is built from TRBV28 and TRBJ2-1; TRBD2 agrees at 11 bases. CDR3 length: 17 amino acids. The V and J ends lost 6 bases and 4 bases, in that order; junction bases with no gene match: 11. Germline lookup yields CDR1 MDHEN and CDR2 SYDVKM.

The V and J genes are TRBV30 and TRBJ2-7, with D possibly TRBD1 on 5 matching bases. The CDR3 has 14 amino acids. V lost 5 bases, J lost 1 base, and 15 bases lay in between. Per germline, CDR1 GTSNPN and CDR2 SVGIG (reference sequence). The CDR3 DNA reads TGTGCCTGGCGCCCGGACACCGCGTCCTACGAGCAGTACTTC. Its translation: CAWRPDTASYEQYF.

This clonotype was recorded at least ten times. The J gene is TRBJ2-2, the V gene TRBV29-1; a possible D gene is TRBD2 (6 bases). V lost 5 bases, J lost 3 bases, and 13 bases lay in between. The germline CDR1 and CDR2 sequences are SQVTM and ANQGSEA. The CDR3 loop spans 14 amino acids. CDR3 region: CSVSASGDTGELFF. The CDR3 coding sequence is TGCAGCGTTTCAGCCTCGGGAGACACCGGGGAGCTGTTTTTT.

The chain has TRBV29-1 and TRBJ2-3; no clear D. Germline CDR1 SQVTM, CDR2 ANQGSEA. V gave up 1 base and J gave up 3 bases, with 8 bases separating them. This CDR3 region has 13 residues. CDR3 in DNA: TGCAGCGTTGAAGGTGGGCAGACAGATACGCAGTATTTT. This gives the protein CSVEGGQTDTQYF.

The chain uses TRBV2 and TRBJ2-2, with D unresolved. CDR1 is SNHLY and CDR2 is FYNNEI in the germline V gene. V was shortened by 4 bases and J by 3 bases, with 12 bases between the two germline ends. The CDR3 totals 15 residues. The CDR3 here is CASSVGPGYTGELFF. DNA for the CDR3: TGTGCCAGCAGTGTTGGACCCGGCTACACCGGGGAGCTGTTTTTT.

This clonotype was counted only a few times. The J gene is TRBJ1-6, the V gene TRBV12-3 or TRBV12-4, with 7 bases aligning to TRBD1. Germline trimming cut 5 bases from V and 7 bases from J; bases unmatched to any gene: 5. This CDR3 region has 14 residues. CDR3 sequence: CASSRQGGNSPLHF. CDR3 bases: TGTGCCAGCAGTAGACAGGGTGGAAATTCACCCCTCCACTTT.

The sample holds a few counts of this clonotype. V gene TRBV7-9 combines with J gene TRBJ1-6, with D perhaps matching TRBD1 (5 bases). This CDR3 comprises 16 residues. V shed 5 bases and J shed 0 bases, with 11 bases lying between them. The germline CDR1 and CDR2 sequences are SEHNR and FQNEAQ (reference sequence). The CDR3 sequence: CASSPEGNSYNSPLHF. In DNA, the CDR3 is TGTGCCAGCAGCCCAGAGGGGAACTCCTATAATTCACCCCTCCACTTT.

This rearrangement joins TRBV6-2 or TRBV6-3 to TRBJ1-1; unclear D gene. Germline V gives CDR1 MNHEY, CDR2 SVGEGT. This CDR3 comprises 14 residues. Trimming took 8 bases from V and 0 from J, leaving 13 bases between them. The CDR3 region has the DNA TGTGCCAGCCAGACGCCCTTTATGAACACTGAAGCTTTCTTT. Protein sequence: CASQTPFMNTEAFF.

This clonotype was found many times. The V and J genes are TRBV6-4 and TRBJ2-3, with 10 positions matching TRBD1. V gave up 6 bases and J gave up 6 bases; unmatched junction bases: 6. The CDR3 loop spans 14 amino acids. The germline V gene encodes CDR1 MRHNA and CDR2 SNTAGT. CDR3 bases: TGTGCCAGCAGCCCCGGGACAGGGGCTGATACGCAGTATTTT. Residues: CASSPGTGADTQYF.